In this sample, the clone carrying this T cell receptor (beta chain) turned up a few times. Its antigen is still unknown. The CDR3 is made up of 15 amino acids. The germline V gene has CDR1 SGHTA and CDR2 FQGNSA. The V end was cut by 7 bases, the J end by 5 bases, with 18 bases between. This entry is derived from a study of T cells after yellow fever vaccination. Study conclusions and caveats: Clonotypes appearing in both CD4 and CD8 compartments existed, and their share was small.

TCRdb ran MiXCR on the 5' RACE reads and lists one entry per CDR3 protein. The repertoire has 450,000 to 550,000 distinct CDR3 sequences, roughly 19% of them found once; the top ten carry roughly an eighth. The rearrangement links TRBV7-2 to TRBJ1-5, with a weak D call TRBD1 (6 bases). Sequenced here: PBMCs, sampled 15 days after the yellow fever booster vaccination. The origin of this receptor is a man aged 30 to 39 who received the YFV17D yellow fever vaccine. The CDR3 nucleotides are TGTGCCAGCAACCTACGCCACAGGGTGGATCAGCCCCAGCATTTT. It encodes CASNLRHRVDQPQHF.